Listed below are T cell receptor beta chains from one sample, sequenced in a study of blood T cell repertoires in COVID-19. Generated by immunoSEQ multiplex PCR, the TCRdb table keeps only in-frame clones and is missing some. The repertoire holds about 300,000 clones, with roughly 83% as singletons. Material for sequencing was peripheral blood. These receptors were collected from a human donor with COVID-19, enrolled during active disease. The donor label of this sample is uncertain. Each CDR3 is given with its conserved first and last residue. A D gene is named only where the DNA matches it firmly. Clone size appears in some rows only: once, few, many, or a class for an expanded clone.

d_call,j_call,clone_size,v_call,cdr3_nt,cdr3_aa
TRBD1,TRBJ1-2,.,TRBV2,TGTGCCAGCAGGGAAAGGTCCGGGACAGGGGTTTTGTATGGCTACACCTTC,CASRERSGTGVLYGYTF
TRBD1,TRBJ1-6,.,TRBV2,TGTGCCAGCAGTGGACAGGGCAATTCACCCCTCCACTTT,CASSGQGNSPLHF
.,TRBJ2-1,.,TRBV11-2,TGTGCCAGCAGCCATACAGGGTCTTTTCGGAATGAGCAGTTCTTC,CASSHTGSFRNEQFF
.,TRBJ1-1,few,TRBV9,TGTGCCAGCAGCGTAAACGAGGGGAACACTGAAGCTTTCTTT,CASSVNEGNTEAFF
.,TRBJ2-7,.,TRBV3-1/TRBV3-2,TGTGCCAGCAGCCAAAGGAACGTGGGGAGTATTGGCGAGCAGTACTTC,CASSQRNVGSIGEQYF
TRBD2,TRBJ2-3,.,TRBV19,TGTGCCAGTAGTAGACGACTAGCCACAGATACGCAGTATTTT,CASSRRLATDTQYF
.,TRBJ2-3,few,TRBV30,TGTGCCTGGCTCGAGAGAGGGGGACGGACGCAGTATTTT,CAWLERGGRTQYF
.,TRBJ2-2,few,TRBV9,TGTGCCAGCAGCGTAGATGGTGGAGTCGGAAACGGGGAGCTGTTTTTT,CASSVDGGVGNGELFF
.,TRBJ1-2,.,TRBV2,TGTGCCAGCAGACCCACCCGGACTGATCCCAGGGGCTACACCTTC,CASRPTRTDPRGYTF
TRBD2,TRBJ2-3,.,TRBV5-1,TGCGCCAGCAGCTTAACTAGCGGGAGGGATACGCAGTATTTT,CASSLTSGRDTQYF
.,TRBJ2-5,.,TRBV23-1,TGCGCCAGCAGTCAATCGCGCAGGATGGGGCCAGGAGAGACCCAGTACTTC,CASSQSRRMGPGETQYF
.,TRBJ1-1,.,TRBV29-1,TGCAGCGTTGAACCGCGAGGTAGTGCTGAAGCTTTCTTT,CSVEPRGSAEAFF
.,TRBJ2-7,once,TRBV7-9,TGTGCCAGCAGCTTATTTTATCGAGGCCAGACCCCGGGAGAGCAGTACTTC,CASSLFYRGQTPGEQYF
TRBD2,TRBJ2-7,.,TRBV5-1,TGCGCCAGCAGCTTCACTAGCGCGAGCTCCTACGAGCAGTACTTC,CASSFTSASSYEQYF
.,TRBJ2-2,.,TRBV9,TGTGCCAGTCAGTCGCCCGGGGAGCTGTTTTTT,CASQSPGELFF
TRBD2,TRBJ2-3,.,TRBV9,TGTGCCAGCAGCAAGGGACTAGCGGGAGTGGCAGATACGCAGTATTTT,CASSKGLAGVADTQYF
TRBD2,TRBJ2-7,.,TRBV7-8,TGTGCCAGCAGACCTACTAGCGGTAGCTCCTACGAGCAGTACTTC,CASRPTSGSSYEQYF
.,TRBJ2-7,.,TRBV3-1/TRBV3-2,TGTGCCAGCAGCCAAGACTTGCGCTCACCGGGACATAACTACGAGCAGTACTTC,CASSQDLRSPGHNYEQYF
TRBD2,TRBJ2-1,.,TRBV19,TGTGCCAGTAGTATCGTAGAAAGCGGGAGAGCCTACAATGAGCAGTTCTTC,CASSIVESGRAYNEQFF
TRBD2,TRBJ2-3,.,TRBV20-1,TGCAGTGCTAGTATTAGCGGGAGTGTTGCGGATACGCAGTATTTT,CSASISGSVADTQYF